The 3 T cell receptor beta chains reported below all come from one sample, sequenced in a study of blood T cell repertoires in COVID-19. The repertoire was sequenced with immunoSEQ multiplex PCR; TCRdb's copy has only in-frame clones and lacks some. The data contain around 190,000 clones, about 88% of them singletons. Sequencing was performed on peripheral blood. These receptors all stem from a man younger than 30 with active or convalescent COVID-19.

This clone appeared a few times. No DNA is shown, since the ends of the CDR3 on it are uncertain; the CDR3 is the one TCRdb lists. This rearrangement joins TRBV6-5 to TRBJ1-1; TRBD1, the table's D call, was not compared with the DNA. Germline CDR1 MNHEY, CDR2 SVGAGI. The CDR3 region is 14 residues in length, termini included. The CDR3 spells CASSFLAGGREAFF.

The chain uses TRBV7-9 and TRBJ1-2; D ambiguous. The CDR3 runs 15 residues. The V and J ends lost 3 bases and 5 bases respectively, with 16 bases between them. Germline lookup yields CDR1 SEHNR and CDR2 FQNEAQ (reference sequence). The CDR3 loop is CASSLSSSGAYGYTF. DNA of the CDR3: TGTGCCAGCAGCTTGTCCTCGTCCGGAGCTTATGGCTACACCTTC.

The chain employs TRBV5-8 and TRBJ2-3; D possibly corresponds to TRBD1 (6 bases). CDR1 is SGHTS, CDR2 YDEGEE, per germline. The CDR3 loop spans 16 amino acids. V was shortened by 0 bases and J by 0 bases, with 11 bases between the two germline ends. CDR3 coding DNA: TGTGCCAGCAGCTTGGAGGGGGATACCAGCACAGATACGCAGTATTTT. This sequence encodes CASSLEGDTSTDTQYF. Using reference TRBV5-8 and TRBJ2-3 for the parts outside the CDR3, the full variable domain is EAGVTQSPTHLIKTRGQQATLRCSPISGHTSVYWYQQALGLGLQFLLWYDEGEERNRGNFPPRFSGRQFPNYSSELNVNALELEDSALYLCASSLEGDTSTDTQYFGPGTRLTVL.